The 29 T cell receptor beta chains given below trace back to one sample, sequenced in a study of blood T cell repertoires in COVID-19. Generated by immunoSEQ multiplex PCR, the TCRdb table keeps only in-frame clones and is missing some. The table shows about 260,000 clones, with about 80% occurring only once. Sequenced material: peripheral blood. These receptors originate from a woman in her forties or fifties who had recovered from COVID-19.

The chain couples TRBV5-1 to TRBJ2-3, with a possible D match to TRBD1 (6 bases). Trimming took 3 bases from V and 0 from J, leaving 11 bases between them. Germline V gene sequence: CDR1 SGHRS, CDR2 YFSETQ. This CDR3 region has 15 residues. CDR3 sequence reads: CASSSQGPSTDTQYF. The CDR3 coding sequence is TGCGCCAGCAGCTCACAGGGACCTAGCACAGATACGCAGTATTTT.

The rearrangement uses TRBV19 and TRBJ2-7, with a weak D call TRBD1 (5 bases). V gave up 4 bases and J gave up 0 bases, with 7 bases separating them. There are 13 residues in the CDR3. Germline V lookup: CDR1 LNHDA, CDR2 SQIVND (reference sequence). CDR3 DNA sequence: TGTGCCAGTAGTAGACAGTCCTCCTACGAGCAGTACTTC. It translates to CASSRQSSYEQYF.

This chain links TRBV7-2 with TRBJ1-5, with 10 bases matching TRBD1. V was clipped by 3 bases and J by 6 bases; unmatched bases: 5. From germline, CDR1 is SGHTA and CDR2 FQGNSA. CDR3 length: 15 residues. DNA for the CDR3: TGTGCCAGCAGCTTGGACAGGGGGATTTTTCAGCCCCAGCATTTT. It translates to CASSLDRGIFQPQHF.

The chain carries TRBV29-1 and TRBJ1-2; 10 nucleotides match TRBD1. Germline trimming cut 5 bases from V and 2 bases from J; bases unmatched to any gene: 5. From germline, CDR1 is SQVTM and CDR2 ANQGSEA. This CDR3 spans 14 amino acids. CDR3 DNA: TGCAGCGTTACTCGGACAGGGGGAAACTATGGCTACACCTTC. Its translation is CSVTRTGGNYGYTF.

This clone was counted at least ten times. CDR3 in DNA: TGTGCCAGCAGTTTATCTCCCAGCGGGGGAGCCTACGAGCAGTACTTC. This encodes CASSLSPSGGAYEQYF. The chain couples TRBV27 to TRBJ2-7, with TRBD2 matching 8 bases. CDR1 MNHEY and CDR2 SMNVEV come from the germline V gene (reference sequence). V was clipped by 0 bases and J by 2 bases; unmatched bases: 6. The CDR3 totals 16 residues.

The CDR3 sequence is CASSESLWTGMNTEAFF. For the CDR3, the DNA is TGCGCCAGCAGTGAGTCCCTTTGGACAGGAATGAACACTGAAGCTTTCTTT. The chain recombines TRBV10-2 with TRBJ1-1, with 7 nucleotides matching TRBD1. CDR3 size: 17 residues. Germline V gene lookup returns CDR1 WSHSY and CDR2 SAAADI. The V and J ends lost 0 bases and 0 bases, in that order; junction bases with no gene match: 7.

On this clone: The same CDR3 arises from other DNA sequences in this sample as well. The CDR3 DNA reads TGCGCCAGCAGGCCAGGGACAGGGCAAGAGACCCAGTACTTC. Its translation: CASRPGTGQETQYF. The chain uses TRBV5-1 and TRBJ2-5, with 9 bases that match TRBD1. Germline V gene sequence: CDR1 SGHRS, CDR2 YFSETQ. J was trimmed by 2 bases and V by 5 bases; bases with no gene match: 4. The CDR3 spans 14 residues.

The V and J genes are TRBV3-1 (or the pseudogene TRBV3-2) and TRBJ2-7; TRBD1 matches at 8 bases. Germline lookup yields CDR1 LGHDT and CDR2 YNNKEL (reference sequence). The ends lost 1 base at V and 1 base at J; junction bases unmatched: 3. The CDR3 contains 15 residues. The CDR3 DNA reads TGTGCCAGCAGCCAAGTGTGGACAGGGTCCTACGAGCAGTACTTC. It is translated as CASSQVWTGSYEQYF.

This clone was counted a single time. This chain joins TRBV5-1 and TRBJ1-4, with D uncertain. Trimming stripped 5 bases from V and 3 bases from J, with 14 bases between. The CDR3 runs to 15 residues. Germline V gene data show CDR1 as SGHRS and CDR2 as YFSETQ. Here the CDR3 DNA reads TGCGCCAGCAGTCCCACGGTACCTTCTAATGAAAAACTGTTTTTT. Its translation: CASSPTVPSNEKLFF.

This chain links TRBV4-3 with TRBJ2-2; 11 bases fit TRBD2. J lost 7 bases, V lost 2 bases, and 6 bases had no gene match. Germline values: CDR1 LGHNA, CDR2 YSLEER. The CDR3 covers 16 residues. The DNA of the CDR3 is TGCGCCAGCAGCCAAACTAGCGGGAGAAGGGTCGGGGAGCTGTTTTTT. Protein sequence: CASSQTSGRRVGELFF.

This chain connects TRBV9 to TRBJ2-5, with D possibly matching TRBD1 (6 bases). The germline V gene encodes CDR1 SGDLS and CDR2 YYNGEE. The germline V and J ends were trimmed by 2 bases and 2 bases, with 13 bases remaining between them. The CDR3 loop spans 15 amino acids. CDR3 loop: CASSVSGQLQETQYF. DNA for the CDR3: TGTGCCAGCAGCGTTTCCGGACAGCTACAAGAGACCCAGTACTTC.

The chain uses TRBV24-1 and TRBJ2-1; 13 bases map to TRBD2. This CDR3 spans 20 amino acids. The germline gives CDR1 KGHDR, CDR2 SFDVKD. Trimming at V came to 7 bases and at J to 3 bases, leaving 17 bases not matched to a gene. Written as DNA, the CDR3 is TGTGCCACCAGCCTCGGGACTAGCGGGAAGACCGTCCACCTCTACAATGAGCAGTTCTTC. The encoded protein is CATSLGTSGKTVHLYNEQFF.

The V call is TRBV27, the J call TRBJ2-1; D gene unclear. Germline V gene lookup returns CDR1 MNHEY and CDR2 SMNVEV (reference sequence). V was shortened by 3 bases and J by 0 bases, with 9 bases between the two germline ends. CDR3 length equals 15 residues. Here the CDR3 DNA reads TGTGCCAGCAGTTTCCGAGAGAGCTCCTACAATGAGCAGTTCTTC. This translates into CASSFRESSYNEQFF.

The chain is built from TRBV7-3 and TRBJ2-3; 12 bases line up with TRBD2. CDR3 length equals 19 residues. Germline V gene sequence: CDR1 SGHTA, CDR2 FQGTGA. Trimming removed 3 bases from V and 0 bases from J; junction bases left unmatched: 10. CDR3: CASSLYASGGARSTDTQYF. The CDR3 DNA is TGTGCCAGCAGCTTGTATGCTAGCGGGGGGGCCCGGAGCACAGATACGCAGTATTTT.

Ten or more counts support this clone. The gene calls are TRBV6-4 and TRBJ1-2, with 8 bases that match TRBD1. The CDR3 loop spans 14 amino acids. Losses at the gene ends were 5 bases for V and 7 bases for J; bases not matched to a gene: 9. The germline V gene has CDR1 MRHNA and CDR2 SNTAGT. The CDR3 here is CASSPGTGVGGYTF. The CDR3 DNA reads as TGTGCCAGCAGTCCCGGGACAGGCGTAGGTGGCTACACCTTC.

This clone was counted only a few times. The V and J genes are TRBV30 and TRBJ2-4, with 8 bases that match TRBD2. After removal of 2 bases from V and 7 bases from J, the junction contained 7 bases not matched to a gene. Germline V gives CDR1 GTSNPN, CDR2 SVGIG (reference sequence). The CDR3 is 14 residues long. CDR3 coding DNA: TGTGCCTGGAGTAATCCCCGGGGGGGGAACATTCAGTACTTC. Encoded protein: CAWSNPRGGNIQYF. The entire variable domain, with the rest obtained from reference TRBV30 and TRBJ2-4, is as follows: SQTIHQWPATLVQPVGSPLSLECTVEGTSNPNLYWYRQAAGRGLQLLFYSVGIGQISSEVPQNLSASRPQDRQFILSSKKLLLSDSGFYLCAWSNPRGGNIQYFGAGTRLSVL.

This chain links TRBV5-1 with TRBJ1-6; the D is unclear. There are 13 residues in the CDR3. In germline, CDR1 is SGHRS, CDR2 YFSETQ. V was pared by 1 base and J by 9 bases, with 8 bases between. CDR3 nucleotides: TGCGCCAGCAGCTTGACAGTGACTTCACCCCTCCACTTT. The encoded protein is CASSLTVTSPLHF.

The J gene is TRBJ2-6, the V gene TRBV19; D ambiguous. Germline CDR1 LNHDA, CDR2 SQIVND (reference sequence). Trimming removed 7 bases from V and 0 bases from J, with 13 bases in between. There are 16 residues in the CDR3. The CDR3, as DNA: TGTGCCAGTAACGGCCAGGTTAACTCTGGGGCCAACGTCCTGACTTTC. Amino acids: CASNGQVNSGANVLTF. Looking up the rest from reference TRBV19 and TRBJ2-6 gives the full variable domain: DGGITQSPKYLFRKEGQNVTLSCEQNLNHDAMYWYRQDPGQGLRLIYYSQIVNDFQKGDIAEGYSVSREKKESFPLTVTSAQKNPTAFYLCASNGQVNSGANVLTFGAGSRLTVL.

This clone appeared once. This rearrangement joins TRBV19 to TRBJ1-5, with 7 bases aligning to TRBD1. Germline CDR1 LNHDA, CDR2 SQIVND (reference sequence). This CDR3 region has 12 residues. V lost 2 bases to trimming and J lost 16 bases; unmatched junction nucleotides: 8. The CDR3 reads CASSILGTVTHF. The CDR3 DNA sequence: TGTGCCAGTAGTATATTAGGGACAGTCACCCATTTT.

This chain uses TRBV27 with TRBJ2-7; 7 bases agree with TRBD1. V lost 4 bases and J lost 0; bases outside the gene matches: 3. Germline CDR1 is MNHEY and CDR2 is SMNVEV (reference sequence). The length of the CDR3 is 14 residues. The chain's CDR3 is CASSYRGSSYEQYF. The CDR3 nucleotides are TGTGCCAGCAGTTACAGGGGCTCCTCCTACGAGCAGTACTTC.

This rearrangement joins TRBV9 to TRBJ2-7, with TRBD1 matching over 7 bases. CDR1 SGDLS and CDR2 YYNGEE come from the germline V gene. Trimming removed 3 bases from V and 5 bases from J; junction bases left unmatched: 11. This CDR3 has 15 residues. The CDR3 is CASSGQGTGINEQYF. Written as DNA, the CDR3 is TGTGCCAGCAGCGGACAGGGAACGGGGATAAACGAGCAGTACTTC.

This chain uses TRBV7-2 with TRBJ1-1; D unresolved. CDR1 is SGHTA, CDR2 FQGNSA, per germline. The CDR3 has 13 amino acids. The ends were cut back, 7 bases at V and 2 bases at J, with 11 bases in the middle. The CDR3 here is CASTRPGNTEAFF. The CDR3 DNA follows: TGTGCCAGCACCCGACCGGGAAACACTGAAGCTTTCTTT.

The chain links TRBV18 to TRBJ1-1, with D maybe TRBD1 (5 bases). CDR3 length: 15 amino acids. Germline CDR1 is KGHSH and CDR2 is LQKENI. V shed 2 bases and J shed 1 base, with 11 bases lying between them. The CDR3 coding sequence is TGTGCCAGCTCACCAGGGCCAGGGCGGAACACTGAAGCTTTCTTT. Translation gives CASSPGPGRNTEAFF.

The chain joins TRBV2 to TRBJ2-5; the D gene is possibly TRBD1 (5 bases). Trimming pared 6 bases from V and 1 base from J, leaving 9 bases between. CDR3 length: 13 residues. CDR1 is SNHLY and CDR2 is FYNNEI in the germline V gene. The CDR3 protein is CASRRGSQETQYF. The CDR3 DNA is TGTGCCAGCAGAAGGGGAAGCCAAGAGACCCAGTACTTC.

The genes are TRBV7-8 and TRBJ2-3; D remains ambiguous. The length of the CDR3 is 15 residues. Per the germline V gene, CDR1 is SGHVS and CDR2 is FQNEAQ. V was shortened by 0 bases and J by 2 bases, with 9 bases between the two germline ends. Here the CDR3 reads CASSLAGRSTDTQYF. CDR3 nucleotide sequence: TGTGCCAGCAGCTTAGCGGGCAGATCCACAGATACGCAGTATTTT.

The V gene is TRBV7-9, the J gene TRBJ1-6, with a weak D call TRBD1 (6 bases). Trimming took off 5 bases at V and 11 bases at J, with 13 bases between the two ends. Looked up from germline, CDR1 is SEHNR and CDR2 is FQNEAQ (reference sequence). The CDR3 is 13 residues long. The CDR3 loop reads CASSPPGGPPLHF. CDR3 DNA sequence: TGTGCCAGCAGCCCCCCTGGGGGCCCACCCCTCCACTTT.

This clone was found once. The V gene is TRBV11-2, the J gene TRBJ2-3; 8 bases align to TRBD2. V shed 5 bases and J 6 bases; nucleotides not matched to a gene: 7. This CDR3 spans 14 amino acids. Germline lookup yields CDR1 SGHAT and CDR2 FQNNGV. The DNA for the CDR3 is TGTGCCAGCAGCATCGGACTAGCTAGGGATACGCAGTATTTT. Translation gives CASSIGLARDTQYF.

The gene calls are TRBV18 and TRBJ1-5; D call uncertain. Trimming shortened V by 2 bases and J by 0 bases, and 8 bases separated the two germline ends. Germline CDR1 reads KGHSH; CDR2 reads LQKENI. The CDR3 is 15 residues long. CDR3 residues: CASSPEGNSNQPQHF. The CDR3 bases are TGTGCCAGCTCACCAGAGGGAAATAGCAATCAGCCCCAGCATTTT.

This chain links TRBV7-3 with TRBJ1-1; D ambiguous. The CDR3 has 15 amino acids. Germline CDR1 SGHTA, CDR2 FQGTGA. V was clipped by 5 bases and J by 6 bases, with 19 bases between them. The chain's CDR3 is CASSPSGAGYPEAFF. For the CDR3, the DNA is TGTGCCAGCAGCCCCTCAGGTGCAGGTTATCCTGAAGCTTTCTTT. The full variable domain, rest sourced from reference TRBV7-3 and TRBJ1-1, is GAGVSQTPSNKVTEKGKYVELRCDPISGHTALYWYRQSLGQGPEFLIYFQGTGAADDSGLPNDRFFAVRPEGSVSTLKIQRTERGDSAVYLCASSPSGAGYPEAFFGQGTRLTVV.